Listed here are 11 T cell receptor beta chains from one sample, sequenced in a study of vaccination and CD4 T cells after COVID-19. The antigens for these receptors are not known. Sequenced with the Oncomine TCR Beta short-read assay was DNA taken from cultured CD4+ T cells. TCRdb ran MiXCR on the PCR reads and lists one entry per CDR3 protein. This sample has about 20,000 distinct CDR3 sequences; around 53% occur once, and the top ten carry 9%. Described treatment: roughly 11-day PBMC culture with coronavirus spike peptide pools or control peptides (ViraFEST assay). Sequencing input: CD4+ T cells from blood, cultured in vitro. These receptors were obtained from a human donor who had recovered from COVID-19.

The chain uses TRBV27 and TRBJ1-6; D possibly corresponds to TRBD1 (6 bases). With 3 bases removed from V and 6 bases from J, the gap between germline ends came to 15 bases. CDR3 size: 16 residues. The germline V gene encodes CDR1 MNHEY and CDR2 SMNVEV (reference sequence). CDR3 amino acids: CASSLPGTSINSPLHF. CDR3 coding DNA: TGTGCCAGCAGTTTGCCGGGGACATCAATTAATTCACCCCTCCACTTT.

The rearrangement links TRBV14 to TRBJ1-5; D might be TRBD1 (5 bases). Germline V lookup: CDR1 SGHDN, CDR2 FVKESK. Trimming left V 0 bases short and J 6 bases short, with 6 bases between. The CDR3 totals 13 residues. The CDR3 DNA is TGTGCCAGCAGCCAAGATAGGGGTCAGCCCCAGCATTTT. This gives the protein CASSQDRGQPQHF.

V is TRBV6-1 and J is TRBJ2-5; 8 positions agree with TRBD1. Germline V gene lookup returns CDR1 MNHNS and CDR2 SASEGT. This CDR3 is 14 amino acids long. J lost 5 bases, V lost 6 bases, and 8 bases had no gene match. This chain's CDR3 is CASSPDRGAETQYF. The CDR3 nucleotides read TGTGCCAGCAGCCCTGACAGGGGTGCGGAGACCCAGTACTTC.

This rearrangement joins TRBV5-4 to TRBJ2-3, with 10 nucleotides matching TRBD1. CDR3 size: 14 residues. V shed 4 bases and J 3 bases; nucleotides not matched to a gene: 2. Germline V gene data show CDR1 as SGHNT and CDR2 as YYREEE (reference sequence). CDR3 residues: CASSMGQGTDTQYF. The CDR3 DNA sequence: TGTGCCAGCAGCATGGGACAGGGGACAGATACGCAGTATTTT.

This sequence joins TRBV27 and TRBJ1-2, with 8 bases aligning to TRBD1. Looked up from germline, CDR1 is MNHEY and CDR2 is SMNVEV (reference sequence). V lost 6 bases to trimming and J lost 4 bases; unmatched junction nucleotides: 10. The CDR3 covers 15 residues. CDR3 loop: CASSPWQGASYGYTF. The DNA for the CDR3 is TGTGCCAGCAGCCCCTGGCAGGGGGCATCCTATGGCTACACCTTC.

This clonotype was counted once. The chain uses TRBV15 and TRBJ2-1; D may be TRBD2 (5 bases). The CDR3 loop spans 17 amino acids. Germline V gene lookup returns CDR1 LNHNV and CDR2 YYDKDF (reference sequence). V gave up 0 bases and J gave up 2 bases, with 14 bases separating them. The CDR3 is CATSRDHGLLTYNEQFF. The CDR3, as DNA: TGTGCCACCAGCAGAGATCACGGACTCCTAACCTACAATGAGCAGTTCTTC.

The CDR3 protein is CSARRGQGAMNTGELFF. For the CDR3, the DNA is TGCAGTGCTAGGAGGGGACAGGGGGCGATGAACACCGGGGAGCTGTTTTTT. J is TRBJ2-2 and V is TRBV20-1, with TRBD1 matching 12 bases. Germline CDR1 DFQATT, CDR2 SNEGSKA (reference sequence). This CDR3 comprises 17 residues. J gave up 1 base and V 3 bases, and 6 bases lay outside the gene matches.

The rearrangement joins TRBV20-1 to TRBJ2-1, with TRBD2 matching over 7 bases. The CDR3 runs to 17 residues. J gave up 0 bases and V 2 bases, and 10 bases lay outside the gene matches. The V gene's germline CDR1 is DFQATT and CDR2 SNEGSKA (reference sequence). The CDR3 region is CSARSSGASSSYNEQFF. The CDR3 DNA follows: TGCAGTGCTAGATCCAGCGGGGCCTCGAGCTCCTACAATGAGCAGTTCTTC.

V is TRBV29-1 and J is TRBJ1-1; 8 bases agree with TRBD1. Germline CDR1 and CDR2: SQVTM and ANQGSEA. The CDR3 is made up of 14 amino acids. V lost 1 base to trimming and J lost 5 bases; unmatched junction nucleotides: 6. The DNA for the CDR3 is TGCAGCGTTGAAGTTAGGACAGGGTTGACTGAAGCTTTCTTT. It encodes CSVEVRTGLTEAFF.

CDR3: CASSLFRGENTEAFF. CDR3 bases: TGTGCCAGCAGTTTATTCCGGGGGGAGAACACTGAAGCTTTCTTT. The chain links TRBV28 to TRBJ1-1; a possible D gene is TRBD1 (5 bases). V lost 1 base, J lost 1 base, and 10 bases lay in between. Germline V lookup: CDR1 MDHEN, CDR2 SYDVKM. The CDR3 is 15 residues long.

The chain employs TRBV5-1 and TRBJ2-5; D unclear. Germline V gene data show CDR1 as SGHRS and CDR2 as YFSETQ. The V gene lost 6 bases and the J gene lost 2 bases, with 5 bases spanning the gap. The CDR3 runs 11 residues. CDR3 loop: CASTLQETQYF. In DNA, the CDR3 is TGCGCCAGCACCCTACAAGAGACCCAGTACTTC.